Listed below are T cell receptor beta chains from one sample, sequenced in a study of radiation and T cells in renal cell carcinoma. Sequencing used immunoSEQ multiplex PCR; TCRdb keeps in-frame clones, though not all of them. Here the sample spans 70,000 to 90,000 clones, 86% being singletons. The sequencing here drew on blood, taken from a patient whose treatment included radiotherapy and nephrectomy. The receptors stem from a woman in her forties or fifties with renal cell carcinoma. The CDR3 runs from the conserved cysteine through the conserved F or W. D genes are given only for firm matches.

J: TRBJ2-7; V: TRBV7-2; D: TRBD2; CDR3: CASSLGSSGRTSAYEQYF
J: TRBJ1-2; V: TRBV7-2; D: TRBD1; CDR3: CASSLVRTGPMSDYTF
J: TRBJ2-1; V: TRBV30; D: TRBD2; CDR3: CAWSYRSGESYNEQFF
J: TRBJ1-4; V: TRBV4-1; D: .; CDR3: CASSGPAARGKLFF
J: TRBJ1-5; V: TRBV19; D: .; CDR3: CASSGVGLNQPQHF
J: TRBJ2-1; V: TRBV7-3; D: TRBD2; CDR3: CASSYGTSGIEQFF
J: TRBJ2-7; V: TRBV19; D: TRBD1; CDR3: CASSVSTGASSYEQYF
J: TRBJ2-3; V: TRBV4-3; D: TRBD2; CDR3: CASSQASREVLDTQYF
J: TRBJ2-2; V: TRBV5-4; D: .; CDR3: CASSLPNTGELFF
J: TRBJ2-7; V: TRBV9; D: TRBD2; CDR3: CASSAERGTSYEQYF
J: TRBJ1-3; V: TRBV15; D: .; CDR3: CATSRDASSGNTIYF
J: TRBJ1-2; V: TRBV6-6; D: .; CDR3: CASSDTNYGYTF
J: TRBJ2-1; V: TRBV19; D: TRBD2; CDR3: CASSIRGRSANEQFF
J: TRBJ2-4; V: TRBV4-3; D: .; CDR3: CASSQGSRVDIQYF
J: TRBJ1-2; V: TRBV9; D: TRBD1; CDR3: CASSVRGQASYGYTF
J: TRBJ2-5; V: TRBV6-1; D: .; CDR3: CASRNTAKETQYF
J: TRBJ2-3; V: TRBV9; D: TRBD2; CDR3: CASSPQGLAGAADTQYF
J: TRBJ1-1; V: TRBV19; D: TRBD1; CDR3: CASRTGPNTEAFF
J: TRBJ1-3; V: TRBV19; D: .; CDR3: CASSGDFSGNTIYF
J: TRBJ1-2; V: TRBV2; D: TRBD1; CDR3: CASPTGTGHGYTF